This T cell receptor (beta chain) appears in the sequencing data of a study of type 1 regulatory T cells (dated by TCRdb to about 2021). Background on the whole study: The study characterized an in vitro protocol that generated a Tr1-enriched, alloantigen-specific CD4 T cell product named T-allo10. Patients with hematological malignancies who were receiving allogeneic hematopoietic stem cell transplantation were the group in which T-allo10 was being clinically evaluated. Overall study results and their limits: A more restricted TCR repertoire was observed in Tr1 cells than in non-Tr1 cells, and this restriction was interpreted in the study as alloantigen-induced clonal expansion.

For this clonotype: Its specific antigen is unknown. No base quality values were provided; no much bigger clone lies one nucleotide off.

V loses 4 bases of germline sequence and J loses 7 bases, and the interval between the two ends is 11 bases. The CDR3 starts with the cysteine, ends with the phenylalanine, and has 13 residues. Of the read, only the CDR3 DNA is kept; its 39 bases are in frame from base 1. The germline V gene encodes CDR1 SQVTM and CDR2 ANQGSEA. These reads were obtained on an Illumina MiSeq. The public reads were reanalyzed by TCRdb: fastp trimming at Q25, MiXCR alignment, in-frame beta chains only. For every CDR3 protein sequence, its rows merge into one entry that carries the most common genes and DNA. The sample includes roughly 40,000 distinct CDR3 sequences, with 12% observed a single time. Of the sample, 6.5% to 9% falls within the top ten clones.

Source material: cultured non-Tr1 T cells, either the whole culture or a sorted T cell fraction (not recorded which). The label giving this sample's cell subset or site can be read as: non-Tr1 population from the T-allo10 product. The rearrangement combines TRBV29-1 with TRBJ1-6; no D segment can be confidently identified. The receptor was derived from a human donor in good health. The DNA sequence is as follows: TGCAGCGTTGCACGGGAGACCAATTCACCCCTCCACTTT. It is translated as CSVARETNSPLHF.